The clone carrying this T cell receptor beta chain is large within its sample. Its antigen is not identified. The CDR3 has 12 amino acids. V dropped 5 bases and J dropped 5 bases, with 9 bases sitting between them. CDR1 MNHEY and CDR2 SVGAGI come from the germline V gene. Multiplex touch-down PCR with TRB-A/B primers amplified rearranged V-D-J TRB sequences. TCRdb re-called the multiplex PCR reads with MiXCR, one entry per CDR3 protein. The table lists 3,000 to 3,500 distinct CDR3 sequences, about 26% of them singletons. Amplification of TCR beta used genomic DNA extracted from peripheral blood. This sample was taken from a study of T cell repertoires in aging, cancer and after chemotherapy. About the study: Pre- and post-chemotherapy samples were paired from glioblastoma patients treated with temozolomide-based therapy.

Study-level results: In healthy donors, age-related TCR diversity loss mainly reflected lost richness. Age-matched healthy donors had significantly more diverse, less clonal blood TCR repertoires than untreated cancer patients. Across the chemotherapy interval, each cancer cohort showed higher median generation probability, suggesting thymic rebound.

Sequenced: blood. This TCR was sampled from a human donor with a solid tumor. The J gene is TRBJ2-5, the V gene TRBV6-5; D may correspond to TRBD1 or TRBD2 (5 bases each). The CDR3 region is CASSQGVETQYF. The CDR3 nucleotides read TGTGCCAGCAGTCAGGGAGTGGAGACCCAGTACTTC.